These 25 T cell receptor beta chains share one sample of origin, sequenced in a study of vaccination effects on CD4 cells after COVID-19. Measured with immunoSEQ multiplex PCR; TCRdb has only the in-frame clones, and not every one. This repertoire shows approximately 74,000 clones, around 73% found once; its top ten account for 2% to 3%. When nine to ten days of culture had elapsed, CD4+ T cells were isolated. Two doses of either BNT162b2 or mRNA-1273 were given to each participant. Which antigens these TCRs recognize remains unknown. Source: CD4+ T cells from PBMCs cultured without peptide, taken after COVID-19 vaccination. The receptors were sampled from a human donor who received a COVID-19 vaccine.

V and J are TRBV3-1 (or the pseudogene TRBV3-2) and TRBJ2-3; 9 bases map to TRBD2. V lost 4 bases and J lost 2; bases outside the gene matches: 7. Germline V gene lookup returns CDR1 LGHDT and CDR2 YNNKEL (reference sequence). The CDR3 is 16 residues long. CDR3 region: CASSLPRGGVTDTQYF. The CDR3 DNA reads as TGTGCCAGCAGCCTTCCGCGCGGGGGGGTCACAGATACGCAGTATTTT.

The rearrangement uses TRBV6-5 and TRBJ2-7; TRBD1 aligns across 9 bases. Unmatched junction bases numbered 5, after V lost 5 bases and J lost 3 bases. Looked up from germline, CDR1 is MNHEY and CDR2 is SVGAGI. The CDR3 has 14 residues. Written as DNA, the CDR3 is TGTGCCAGCAGTCTAGAGACAGGGGGCTACGAGCAGTACGTC. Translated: CASSLETGGYEQYV.

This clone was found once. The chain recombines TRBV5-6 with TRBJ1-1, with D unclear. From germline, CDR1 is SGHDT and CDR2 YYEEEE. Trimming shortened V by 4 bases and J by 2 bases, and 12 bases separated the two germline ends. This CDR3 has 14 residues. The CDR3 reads CASSPMDQNTEAFF. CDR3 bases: TGTGCCAGCAGCCCGATGGATCAAAACACTGAAGCTTTCTTT.

The CDR3 DNA reads as TGCGCCAGCAGCTTGGAACCTGCTAACTATGGCTACACCTTC. The encoded protein is CASSLEPANYGYTF. The V and J genes are TRBV5-1 and TRBJ1-2; D is undetermined. Germline CDR1 reads SGHRS; CDR2 reads YFSETQ. This CDR3 contains 14 residues. V was pared by 0 bases and J by 0 bases, with 6 bases between.

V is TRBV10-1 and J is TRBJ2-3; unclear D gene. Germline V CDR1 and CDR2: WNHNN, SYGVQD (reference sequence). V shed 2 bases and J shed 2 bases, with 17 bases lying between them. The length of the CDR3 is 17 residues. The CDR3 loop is CASSEDRRYLNTDTQYF. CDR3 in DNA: TGCGCCAGCAGTGAGGACCGCAGGTACCTTAACACAGATACGCAGTATTTT.

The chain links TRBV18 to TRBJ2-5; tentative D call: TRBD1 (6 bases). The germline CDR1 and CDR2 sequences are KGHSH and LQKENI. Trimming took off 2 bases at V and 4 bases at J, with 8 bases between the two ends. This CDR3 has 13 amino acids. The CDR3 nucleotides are TGTGCCAGCTCACCAGGGGGCCTAGAGACCCAGTACTTC. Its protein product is CASSPGGLETQYF.

The CDR3 DNA reads TGTGCCAGCAGCCAGGGTAAGAACACTGAAGCTTTCTTT. This codes for CASSQGKNTEAFF. The chain carries TRBV5-4 and TRBJ1-1, with D perhaps matching TRBD1 (5 bases). This CDR3 spans 13 amino acids. V gave up 4 bases and J gave up 1 base, with 8 bases separating them. CDR1 and CDR2 from the germline V gene are SGHNT and YYREEE (reference sequence).

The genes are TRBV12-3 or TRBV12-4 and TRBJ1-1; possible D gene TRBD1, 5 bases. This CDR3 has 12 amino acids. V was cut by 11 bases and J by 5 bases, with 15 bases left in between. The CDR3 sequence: CASRRGGTEAFF. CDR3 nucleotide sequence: TGTGCCTCCCGGAGGGGTGGGACTGAAGCTTTCTTT.

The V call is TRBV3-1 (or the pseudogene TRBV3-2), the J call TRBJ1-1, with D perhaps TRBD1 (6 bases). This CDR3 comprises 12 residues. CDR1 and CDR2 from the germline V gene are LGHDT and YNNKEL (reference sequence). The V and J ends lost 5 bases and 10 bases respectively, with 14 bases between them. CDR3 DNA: TGTGCCAGCAGCTCATACGCAGGGGTAGCTTTCTTT. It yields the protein CASSSYAGVAFF.

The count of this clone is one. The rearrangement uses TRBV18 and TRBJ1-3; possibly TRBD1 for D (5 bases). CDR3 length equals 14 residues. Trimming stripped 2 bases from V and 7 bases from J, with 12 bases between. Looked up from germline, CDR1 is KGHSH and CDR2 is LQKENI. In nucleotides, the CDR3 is TGTGCCAGCTCACCATGGCAGGGCCGGAACACCATATATTTT. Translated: CASSPWQGRNTIYF. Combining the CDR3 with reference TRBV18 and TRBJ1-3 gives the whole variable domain NAGVMQNPRHLVRRRGQEARLRCSPMKGHSHVYWYRQLPEEGLKFMVYLQKENIIDESGMPKERFSAEFPKEGPSILRIQQVVRGDSAAYFCASSPWQGRNTIYFGEGSWLTVV.

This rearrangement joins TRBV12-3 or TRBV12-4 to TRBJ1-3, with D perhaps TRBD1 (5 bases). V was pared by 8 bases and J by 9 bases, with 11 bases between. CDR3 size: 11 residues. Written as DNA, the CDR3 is TGTGCCAGCGGGCAGGGAGCCACCATATATTTT. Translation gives CASGQGATIYF.

CDR3 bases: TGTGCCAGCAGTGAAGCCAGGGGGACTGAAGCTTTCTTT. It specifies CASSEARGTEAFF. J is TRBJ1-1 and V is TRBV2; TRBD1 matches 7 bases. Germline loops: CDR1 SNHLY, CDR2 FYNNEI. V lost 0 bases to trimming and J lost 5 bases; unmatched junction nucleotides: 0. The CDR3 is 13 residues long.

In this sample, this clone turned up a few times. The CDR3 region is CASRAGGQPQHF. In DNA, the CDR3 is TGTGCCAGCAGGGCAGGGGGTCAGCCCCAGCATTTT. The chain couples TRBV3-1 (or the pseudogene TRBV3-2) to TRBJ1-5; 7 bases map to TRBD1. The length of the CDR3 is 12 residues. V was clipped by 6 bases and J by 6 bases; unmatched bases: 2. Germline V CDR1 and CDR2: LGHDT, YNNKEL (reference sequence).

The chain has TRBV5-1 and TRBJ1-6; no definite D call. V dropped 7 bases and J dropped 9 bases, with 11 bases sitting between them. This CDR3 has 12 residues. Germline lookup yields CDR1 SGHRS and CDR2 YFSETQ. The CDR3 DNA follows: TGCGCCAGCTCCGAACCCACTTCACCCCTCCACTTT. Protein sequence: CASSEPTSPLHF.

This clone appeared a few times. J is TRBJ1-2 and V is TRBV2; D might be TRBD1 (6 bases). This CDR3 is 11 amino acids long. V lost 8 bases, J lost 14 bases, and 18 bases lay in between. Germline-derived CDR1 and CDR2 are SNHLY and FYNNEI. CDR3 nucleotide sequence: TGTGCCAGCGGGGGACAACCGTCGGGAACCTTC. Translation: CASGGQPSGTF.

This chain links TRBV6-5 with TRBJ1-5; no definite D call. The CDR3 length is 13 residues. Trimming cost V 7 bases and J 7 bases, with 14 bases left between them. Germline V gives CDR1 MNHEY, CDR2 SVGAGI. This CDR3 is CASTLQLGQPQHF. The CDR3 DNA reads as TGTGCCAGCACCTTACAATTAGGGCAGCCCCAGCATTTT.

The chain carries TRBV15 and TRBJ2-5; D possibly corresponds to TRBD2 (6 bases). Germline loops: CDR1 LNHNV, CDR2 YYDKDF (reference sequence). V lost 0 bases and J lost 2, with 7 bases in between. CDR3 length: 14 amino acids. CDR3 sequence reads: CATSRDRGQETQYF. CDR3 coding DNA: TGTGCCACCAGCAGAGATCGGGGGCAAGAGACCCAGTACTTC.

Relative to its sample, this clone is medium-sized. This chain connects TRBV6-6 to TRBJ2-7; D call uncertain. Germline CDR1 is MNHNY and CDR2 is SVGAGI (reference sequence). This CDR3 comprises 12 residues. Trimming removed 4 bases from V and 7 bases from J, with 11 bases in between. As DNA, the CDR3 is TGTGCCAGCAGTTTTTCAAACGGGGAGCAGTACGTC. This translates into CASSFSNGEQYV.

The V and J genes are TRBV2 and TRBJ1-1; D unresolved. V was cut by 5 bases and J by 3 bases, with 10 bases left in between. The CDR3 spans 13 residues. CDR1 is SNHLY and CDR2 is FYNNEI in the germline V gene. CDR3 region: CASSLGSYTEAFF. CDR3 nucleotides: TGTGCCAGCAGTTTAGGGTCTTACACTGAAGCTTTCTTT.

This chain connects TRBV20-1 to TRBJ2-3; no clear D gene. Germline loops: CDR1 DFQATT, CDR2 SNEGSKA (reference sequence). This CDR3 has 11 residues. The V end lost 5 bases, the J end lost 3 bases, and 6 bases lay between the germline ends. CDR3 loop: CSAVITDTQYF. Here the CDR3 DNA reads TGCAGTGCTGTCATAACAGATACGCAGTATTTT.

This CDR3 is CASSFGDGVSYEQYV. The CDR3 DNA is TGTGCCAGCAGCTTTGGGGACGGAGTCTCCTACGAGCAGTACGTC. V is TRBV12-1 and J is TRBJ2-7. TRBV12-1 is given as a pseudogene. The CDR3 runs to 15 residues.

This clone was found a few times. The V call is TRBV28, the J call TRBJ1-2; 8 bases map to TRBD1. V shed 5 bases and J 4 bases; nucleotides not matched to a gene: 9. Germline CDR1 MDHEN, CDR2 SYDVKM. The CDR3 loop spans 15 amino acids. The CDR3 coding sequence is TGTGCCAGCAGTCCTCCGGGACAGGACCTCTATGGCTACACCTTC. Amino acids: CASSPPGQDLYGYTF.

In DNA form, the CDR3 reads TGTGCTAGTGGTTCGACTAGGGATGGCTACACCTTC. It codes for CASGSTRDGYTF. This chain uses TRBV12-5 with TRBJ1-2; D remains unclear. CDR3 length equals 12 residues. Germline CDR1 and CDR2: LGHNT and FRNRAP. Trimming took 4 bases from V and 6 from J, leaving 9 bases between them.

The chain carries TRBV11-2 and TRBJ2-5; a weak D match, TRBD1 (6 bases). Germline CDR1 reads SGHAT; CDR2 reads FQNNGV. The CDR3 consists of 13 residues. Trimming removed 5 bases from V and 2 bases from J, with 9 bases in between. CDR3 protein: CASSARGQETQYF. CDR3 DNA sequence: TGTGCCAGCAGCGCTAGGGGGCAAGAGACCCAGTACTTC.

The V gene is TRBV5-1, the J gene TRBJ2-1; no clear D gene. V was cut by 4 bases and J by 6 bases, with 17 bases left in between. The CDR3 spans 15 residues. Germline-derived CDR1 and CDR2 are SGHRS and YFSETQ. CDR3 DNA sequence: TGCGCCAGCAGCGTGGACGTGGGGTCAGTCAATGAGCAGTTCTTC. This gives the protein CASSVDVGSVNEQFF.